The 6 T cell receptor beta chains in this list originate from one sample, sequenced in a study of cytomegalovirus exposure and HLA in healthy donors. Clones were read by immunoSEQ multiplex PCR, and TCRdb kept only the in-frame ones, dropping some. The sample lists almost 75,000 clones; about 85% were seen once. Specimen: PBMCs. The receptors shown here come from a man between 25 and 39 years old in good health and CMV-seronegative.

This chain connects TRBV11-3 to TRBJ1-2; D remains ambiguous. From germline, CDR1 is SGHNT and CDR2 YENEEA. The CDR3 extends over 13 amino acids. V dropped 5 bases and J dropped 1 base, with 8 bases sitting between them. The CDR3 sequence is CASSRSGNYGYTF. Here the CDR3 DNA reads TGTGCCAGCAGCCGGAGTGGTAACTATGGCTACACCTTC. Filled out from reference TRBV11-3 and TRBJ1-2, the complete variable domain reads EAGVVQSPRYKIIEKKQPVAFWCNPISGHNTLYWYLQNLGQGPELLIRYENEEAVDDSQLPKDRFSAERLKGVDSTLKIQPAELGDSAVYLCASSRSGNYGYTFGSGTRLTVV.

V gene TRBV9 combines with J gene TRBJ1-1; 7 bases are shared with TRBD1. With 3 bases clipped from V and 0 bases from J, the junction kept 8 bases outside the gene matches. Germline CDR1 and CDR2: SGDLS and YYNGEE. This CDR3 is built from 16 residues. The chain's CDR3 is CASSEGQRTMNTEAFF. The DNA for the CDR3 is TGTGCCAGCAGCGAGGGACAGAGAACCATGAACACTGAAGCTTTCTTT.

This chain links TRBV10-1 with TRBJ1-2, with D possibly TRBD1 on 6 matching bases. Trimming took 7 bases from V and 4 from J, leaving 19 bases between them. Germline lookup yields CDR1 WNHNN and CDR2 SYGVQD (reference sequence). The CDR3 runs 15 residues. CDR3 region: CASIEQGGLSYGYTF. The CDR3 coding sequence is TGCGCCAGCATCGAACAGGGCGGGTTAAGCTATGGCTACACCTTC.

The chain links TRBV27 to TRBJ2-5; 8 bases are shared with TRBD2. From germline, CDR1 is MNHEY and CDR2 SMNVEV (reference sequence). This CDR3 comprises 14 residues. Losses at the gene ends were 5 bases for V and 5 bases for J; bases not matched to a gene: 7. Here the CDR3 reads CASSRLAIRETQYF. CDR3 in DNA: TGTGCCAGCAGTAGACTAGCGATCCGGGAGACCCAGTACTTC.

The chain couples TRBV5-6 to TRBJ1-2; D is perhaps TRBD1 (6 bases). V was shortened by 4 bases and J by 3 bases, with 7 bases between the two germline ends. CDR3 length: 12 amino acids. Germline V gene sequence: CDR1 SGHDT, CDR2 YYEEEE. CDR3 in DNA: TGTGCCAGCAGCCGACAGGACTATGGCTACACCTTC. Its protein is CASSRQDYGYTF.

V and J are TRBV15 and TRBJ2-1; 7 nucleotides agree with TRBD2. CDR1 and CDR2 (germline): LNHNV, YYDKDF (reference sequence). J was trimmed by 1 base and V by 0 bases; bases with no gene match: 3. The CDR3 totals 16 residues. The CDR3 protein is CATSRDRLASYNEQFF. CDR3 bases: TGTGCCACCAGCAGAGACCGACTAGCTTCCTACAATGAGCAGTTCTTC.